This T cell receptor (beta chain) was recorded in a study of early T cells in non-severe SARS-CoV-2 infection. Germline lookup yields CDR1 LGHNA and CDR2 YNFKEQ. There are 15 residues in the CDR3. V was shortened by 1 base and J by 0 bases, with 10 bases between the two germline ends. The sample holds a few counts of this clonotype. Unique molecular identifiers were affixed to single, distinct cDNA molecules. MiXCR was run by TCRdb on the 5' RACE reads, yielding one entry per CDR3 protein. The sample holds roughly 100,000 distinct CDR3 sequences; less than 15% are singletons and the top ten take 2% to 2.5%.

The sequenced sample was whole blood. This clonotype originated in an adult who was a healthcare worker with PCR-confirmed SARS-CoV-2 infection or an uninfected control (not recorded which). This chain links TRBV4-2 with TRBJ2-7; possibly TRBD2 for D (5 bases). The CDR3 DNA follows: TGTGCCAGCAGCCAAGCGAGAGGGAGCTCCTACGAGCAGTACTTC. Its protein is CASSQARGSSYEQYF.